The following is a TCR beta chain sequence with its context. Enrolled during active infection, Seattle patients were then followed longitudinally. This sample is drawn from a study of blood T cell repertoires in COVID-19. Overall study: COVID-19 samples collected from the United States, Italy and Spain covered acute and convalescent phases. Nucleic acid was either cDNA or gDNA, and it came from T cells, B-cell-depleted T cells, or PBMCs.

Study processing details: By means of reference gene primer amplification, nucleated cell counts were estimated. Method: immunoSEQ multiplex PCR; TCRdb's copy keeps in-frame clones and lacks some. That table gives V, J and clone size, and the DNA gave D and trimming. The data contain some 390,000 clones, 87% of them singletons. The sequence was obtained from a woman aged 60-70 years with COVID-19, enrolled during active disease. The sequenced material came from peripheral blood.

This CDR3 reads CASVVTGRDGYTF. CDR3 coding DNA: TGTGCCAGCGTCGTGACAGGGCGGGATGGCTACACCTTC. The V call is TRBV6-5, the J call TRBJ1-2; 7 positions agree with TRBD1. This CDR3 has 13 amino acids. Trimming cost V 8 bases and J 6 bases; bases outside gene matches: 9. Germline V gives CDR1 MNHEY, CDR2 SVGAGI.